This T cell receptor (beta chain) derives from a study of T cell responses to AZD1222 COVID-19 vaccine. Study summary: Some second doses came at about 4 weeks and others at about 12 weeks; these were pooled.

Assay: immunoSEQ multiplex PCR; the TCRdb copy retains only in-frame clones and omits some. The table has roughly 40,000 clones, less than 85% seen once. Per the germline V gene, CDR1 is SNHLY and CDR2 is FYNNEI. Unmatched junction bases numbered 5, after V lost 10 bases and J lost 4 bases. This CDR3 contains 12 residues. The chain employs TRBV2 and TRBJ1-1, with 8 positions matching TRBD1. The material sequenced was peripheral blood, taken on day 0 of AZD1222 vaccination. This clonotype was obtained from an adult in good health. The CDR3 nucleotides are TGTGCCACACACAGGGGGGGCACTGAAGCTTTCTTT. Residues: CATHRGGTEAFF.